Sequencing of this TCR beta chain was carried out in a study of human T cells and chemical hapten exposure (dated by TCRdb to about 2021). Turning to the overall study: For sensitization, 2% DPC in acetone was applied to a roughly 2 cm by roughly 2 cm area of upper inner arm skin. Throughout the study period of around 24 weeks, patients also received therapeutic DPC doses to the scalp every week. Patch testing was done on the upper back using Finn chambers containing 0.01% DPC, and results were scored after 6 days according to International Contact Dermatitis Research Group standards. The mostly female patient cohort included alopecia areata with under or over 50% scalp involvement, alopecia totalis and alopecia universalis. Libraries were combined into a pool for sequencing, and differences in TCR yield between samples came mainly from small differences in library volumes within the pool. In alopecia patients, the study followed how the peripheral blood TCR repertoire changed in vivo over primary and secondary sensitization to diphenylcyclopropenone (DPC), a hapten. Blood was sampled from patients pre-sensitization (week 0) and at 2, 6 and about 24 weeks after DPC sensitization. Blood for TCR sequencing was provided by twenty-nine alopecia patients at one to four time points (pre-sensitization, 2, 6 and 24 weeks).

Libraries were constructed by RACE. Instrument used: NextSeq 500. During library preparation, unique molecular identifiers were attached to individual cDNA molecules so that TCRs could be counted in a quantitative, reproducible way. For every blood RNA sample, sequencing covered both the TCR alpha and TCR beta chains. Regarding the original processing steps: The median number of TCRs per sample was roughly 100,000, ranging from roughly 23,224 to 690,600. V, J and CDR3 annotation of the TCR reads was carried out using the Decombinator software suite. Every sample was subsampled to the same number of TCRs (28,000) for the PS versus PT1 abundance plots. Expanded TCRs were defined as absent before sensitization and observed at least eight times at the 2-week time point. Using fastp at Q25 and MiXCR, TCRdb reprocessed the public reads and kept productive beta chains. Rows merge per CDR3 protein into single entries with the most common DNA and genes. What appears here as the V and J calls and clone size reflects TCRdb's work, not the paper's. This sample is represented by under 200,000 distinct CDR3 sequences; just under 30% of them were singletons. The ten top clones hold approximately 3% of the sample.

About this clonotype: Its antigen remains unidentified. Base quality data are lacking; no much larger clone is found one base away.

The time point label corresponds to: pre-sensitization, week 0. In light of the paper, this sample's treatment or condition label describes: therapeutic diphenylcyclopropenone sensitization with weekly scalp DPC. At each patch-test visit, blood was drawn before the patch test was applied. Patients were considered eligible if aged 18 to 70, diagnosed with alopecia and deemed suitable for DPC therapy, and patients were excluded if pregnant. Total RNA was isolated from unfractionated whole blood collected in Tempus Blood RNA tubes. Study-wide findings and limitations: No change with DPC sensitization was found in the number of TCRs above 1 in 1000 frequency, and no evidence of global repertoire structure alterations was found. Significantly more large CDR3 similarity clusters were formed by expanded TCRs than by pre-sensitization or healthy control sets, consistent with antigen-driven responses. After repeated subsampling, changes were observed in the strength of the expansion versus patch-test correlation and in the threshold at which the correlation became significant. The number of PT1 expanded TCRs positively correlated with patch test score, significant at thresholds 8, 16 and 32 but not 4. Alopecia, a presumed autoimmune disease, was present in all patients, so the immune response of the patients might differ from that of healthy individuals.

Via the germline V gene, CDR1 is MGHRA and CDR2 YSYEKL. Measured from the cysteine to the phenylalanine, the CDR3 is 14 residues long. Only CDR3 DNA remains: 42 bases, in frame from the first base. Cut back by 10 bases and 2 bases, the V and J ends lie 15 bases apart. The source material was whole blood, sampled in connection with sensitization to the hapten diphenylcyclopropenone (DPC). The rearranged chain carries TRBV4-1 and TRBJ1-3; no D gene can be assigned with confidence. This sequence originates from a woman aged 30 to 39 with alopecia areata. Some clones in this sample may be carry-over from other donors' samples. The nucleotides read TGCGCCACCGCCACCGAGCGGGCTGGAAACACCATATATTTT. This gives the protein CATATERAGNTIYF.